A selection of T cell receptor beta chains follows, all from one sample in a study of T-cell reconstitution after alpha-beta-depleted transplantation in children. TCRdb recomputed calls from the PCR reads with MiXCR, one row per CDR3 protein. The sample records hundreds of thousands of distinct CDR3 sequences, roughly 7.7% being singletons. Sequenced material: PBMCs, mostly from graft donor cells, taken 180 days after TCRalphabeta/CD19-depleted stem cell transplant. The receptors originated from a male patient between 5 and 17 years old who had a stem cell transplant for acute lymphoblastic leukemia, so the T cells may come from the graft donor. Each CDR3 is given with its conserved first and last residue. A D gene is named only where the DNA matches it firmly. Clone size appears in some rows only: once, few, many, or a class for an expanded clone.

v_call,j_call,d_call,clone_size,cdr3_nt,cdr3_aa
TRBV7-9,TRBJ2-5,-,many,TGTGCCAGCAGCTTTACCCCCCGAGGGGGGGCTCAAGAGACCCAGTACTTC,CASSFTPRGGAQETQYF
TRBV5-5,TRBJ2-4,TRBD2,many,TGTGCCAGCGGATCCGGGCTAGCGGCTCTAGCCAAAAACATTCAGTACTTC,CASGSGLAALAKNIQYF
TRBV11-2,TRBJ2-3,TRBD2,many,TGTGCCAGCAGCTTAGTCGAGACTAGCGGGGGGGCGAGAAATACGCAGTATTTT,CASSLVETSGGARNTQYF
TRBV6-1,TRBJ1-4,-,-,TGTGCCAGCAGTGAAGTAGGGGGAATTGGAGGAGAAAAACTGTTTTTT,CASSEVGGIGGEKLFF
TRBV28,TRBJ1-5,TRBD1,many,TGTGCCAGCAGTCTGACAGGGGGCGGGAATCAGCCCCAGCATTTT,CASSLTGGGNQPQHF
TRBV27,TRBJ2-7,TRBD2,many,TGTGCCAGCAGTGGGGGGGCCTACGAGCAGTACTTC,CASSGGAYEQYF
TRBV29-1,TRBJ2-7,-,many,TGCAGCGGTGGAATGGTGGGCCACGAGCAGTACTTC,CSGGMVGHEQYF
TRBV6-5,TRBJ2-6,TRBD1,many,TGTGCCAGCAGTTACCTCGGACAGGGAGGATCTGGGGCCAACGTCCTGACTTTC,CASSYLGQGGSGANVLTF
TRBV28,TRBJ1-4,-,-,TGTGCCAGCAGTCGACGAAGGTCCCAGAACGAAAAACTGTTTTTT,CASSRRRSQNEKLFF
TRBV19,TRBJ2-5,-,many,TGTGCCAGTAGTATGGGTCCATTTCTGGGGGAGACCCAGTACTTC,CASSMGPFLGETQYF
TRBV5-1,TRBJ2-2,TRBD2,-,TGCGCCAGCCATAGCGGGGGCCCTGACACCGGGGAGCTGTTTTTT,CASHSGGPDTGELFF
TRBV28,TRBJ2-4,-,many,TGTGCCAGCAGCATCAGGGAAGTAACAGCCAAAAACATTCAGTACTTC,CASSIREVTAKNIQYF
TRBV11-2,TRBJ2-3,TRBD2,many,TGTGCCAGCAGCTTAGGTACTGGCGGGGGGAGCACAGATACGCAGTATTTT,CASSLGTGGGSTDTQYF
TRBV21-1,TRBJ1-3,-,many,TGTGCCAGCAGCAGTGAGGGAAACACCATATATTTT,CASSSEGNTIYF
TRBV12-3/TRBV12-4,TRBJ2-7,-,many,TGTGCCAGCAGTCCGCGACAGACAGCCTACGAGCAGTACTTC,CASSPRQTAYEQYF
TRBV12-3/TRBV12-4,TRBJ1-1,-,many,TGTGCCAGCAGTTTAGCGAGTTGGGGTGAAGCTTTCTTT,CASSLASWGEAFF
TRBV29-1,TRBJ2-2,-,-,TGCAGCGTTCGGGACCCGGGCAGCGGGGAGCTGTTTTTT,CSVRDPGSGELFF
TRBV20-1,TRBJ2-7,TRBD2,many,TGCAGTGCTAGACTAGCGGGGGGTCAGAACGAGCAGTACTTC,CSARLAGGQNEQYF
TRBV5-1,TRBJ1-3,-,many,TGCGCCAGCAGTAGAGACGGATCCCCAGGAAACACCATATATTTT,CASSRDGSPGNTIYF
TRBV20-1,TRBJ2-5,TRBD1,many,TGCAGTGCTAGAGATGACAGGGGCCAGTACTTC,CSARDDRGQYF
TRBV7-2,TRBJ1-5,-,many,TGTGCCAGCAGCCTACTCACCACTGGACAGCCCCAGCATTTT,CASSLLTTGQPQHF
TRBV28,TRBJ2-7,TRBD1,-,TGTGCCAGCAGTGGGACAGGGGGCTCCTACCAGCAGTACTTC,CASSGTGGSYQQYF
TRBV5-1,TRBJ2-7,TRBD1,many,TGCGCCAGCAGCTTCCGGGACAGGACCTACGAGCAGTACTTC,CASSFRDRTYEQYF
TRBV4-2,TRBJ2-7,-,many,TGTGCCAGCAGCCAAGAAAGGAGCAGGGGGGACCACGAGCAGTACTTC,CASSQERSRGDHEQYF
TRBV4-3,TRBJ1-5,-,many,TGCGCCAGCAGCCAAGGATTAGGTCAGCCCCAGCATTTT,CASSQGLGQPQHF
TRBV7-9,TRBJ2-3,TRBD1,many,TGTGCCAGCATCCACTACAGGGGGACAGATACGCAGTATTTT,CASIHYRGTDTQYF
TRBV5-1,TRBJ2-1,-,many,TGCGCCAGCAGCTTGGGAGAGGAACAGTTCTTC,CASSLGEEQFF
TRBV10-3,TRBJ1-1,-,many,TGTGCCATCAAGGGGAAGGGGGGTAACACTGAAGCTTTCTTT,CAIKGKGGNTEAFF
TRBV28,TRBJ1-4,-,many,TGTGCCAGCGAAGCAAGCATTAATGAAAAACTGTTTTTT,CASEASINEKLFF
TRBV6-5,TRBJ2-5,-,many,TGTGCCAGCAGTCCGTCGGGGAGGATCCAAGAGACCCAGTACTTC,CASSPSGRIQETQYF
TRBV11-2,TRBJ2-1,-,many,TGTGCCAGCAGCTTAAGGTGGACGGGGAGGGAGCAGTTCTTC,CASSLRWTGREQFF
TRBV7-2,TRBJ1-4,TRBD1,many,TGTGCCAGCAGCTTAGGGGACAGATTTAATGAAAAACTGTTTTTT,CASSLGDRFNEKLFF
TRBV6-5,TRBJ1-6,TRBD1,many,TGTGCCAGCAGTTACTCGGACAGGGTTGGGTCACCCCTCCACTTT,CASSYSDRVGSPLHF
TRBV7-2,TRBJ2-4,TRBD2,few,TGTGCCAGCAGCTTAGGGGCTGTGGGGGGGGTGTCGAACATTCAGTACTTC,CASSLGAVGGVSNIQYF
TRBV19,TRBJ2-7,TRBD1,few,TGTGCCAGTAGTCAGGGGCCAGACAGGGTGACCTACGAGCAGTACTTC,CASSQGPDRVTYEQYF
TRBV28,TRBJ2-4,-,many,TGTGCCAGCAGCCGTTCGGGGGTCAGGGGGACCAAAAACATTCAGTACTTC,CASSRSGVRGTKNIQYF
TRBV19,TRBJ2-3,-,many,TGTGCCAGTAGTGAAGGGAATACGCAGTATTTT,CASSEGNTQYF
TRBV5-1,TRBJ2-1,-,many,TGCGCCAGCAGACTTACCGGGACCCTCACCTACAATGAGCAGTTCTTC,CASRLTGTLTYNEQFF
TRBV15,TRBJ1-5,TRBD1,many,TGTGCCACCAGCAGAGATTCGGGACAGGGGGCTCAGCCCCAGCATTTT,CATSRDSGQGAQPQHF
TRBV4-3,TRBJ2-7,-,many,TGCGCCAGCAGCCAAGGGGCAGGGGTCGAGCAGTACTTC,CASSQGAGVEQYF
TRBV20-1,TRBJ2-7,-,many,TGCAGTGCGCGAGACCCCCGGGACTCCTACGAGCAGTACTTC,CSARDPRDSYEQYF
TRBV29-1,TRBJ2-1,-,many,TGCAGCGCTGGGTCCCTAGGAAATGAGCAGTTCTTC,CSAGSLGNEQFF
TRBV7-6,TRBJ2-7,-,many,TGTGCCAGCAGCTTAGAAGGGATAGAGCAGTACTTC,CASSLEGIEQYF
TRBV5-1,TRBJ2-3,TRBD1,many,TGCGCCAGCAGCCAGGGGGACAGGGGAACAGATACGCAGTATTTT,CASSQGDRGTDTQYF
TRBV11-2,TRBJ2-7,TRBD2,many,TGTGCCAGCAGCACACCTTCAAATGAGATAAGCGGGGCCAACACCTACGAGCAGTACTTC,CASSTPSNEISGANTYEQYF
TRBV9,TRBJ2-1,-,many,TGTGCCAGCAGCGTAGCTGGGCAGAACAATGAGCAGTTCTTC,CASSVAGQNNEQFF
TRBV11-1,TRBJ2-4,-,many,TGTGCCAGCAGCTGGTGGGACAGGGCGGGGGGAACGGCCAAAAACATTCAGTACTTC,CASSWWDRAGGTAKNIQYF
TRBV5-6,TRBJ2-3,TRBD1,-,TGTGCCAGCAGCATTCCTCAGGGGGCCCCCAGCACAGATACGCAGTATTTT,CASSIPQGAPSTDTQYF
TRBV6-5,TRBJ2-3,-,many,TGTGCCAGCAGTTACGTGGGGGCACAGGGTACGCAGTATTTT,CASSYVGAQGTQYF
TRBV7-9,TRBJ2-2,-,many,TGTGCCAGCCCTCCTCTCACCGGGGAGCTGTTTTTT,CASPPLTGELFF
TRBV9,TRBJ1-1,-,many,TGTGCCAGCAGCGTAGATAGGAACACTGAAGCTTTCTTT,CASSVDRNTEAFF
TRBV18,TRBJ1-6,-,many,TGTGCCAGCTCACCTTACGGACAGCTTAATTCACCCCTCCACTTT,CASSPYGQLNSPLHF
TRBV7-9,TRBJ2-7,TRBD2,many,TGTGCCAGCAGCTTCATCGGGAGGTATGAGCAGTACTTC,CASSFIGRYEQYF
TRBV6-5,TRBJ2-1,-,many,TGTGCCAGCAGTTACTTCGGGATGAGCTCCTACAATGAGCAGTTCTTC,CASSYFGMSSYNEQFF
TRBV7-9,TRBJ1-2,-,many,TGTGCCAGCAGCTTAGGGTCAGGGAATGGCTACACCTTC,CASSLGSGNGYTF
TRBV11-2,TRBJ2-3,TRBD2,many,TGTGCCAGCAGCTTAAGTCTAGCGGGGGGGGACACAGATACGCAGTATTTT,CASSLSLAGGDTDTQYF
TRBV12-3/TRBV12-4,TRBJ1-1,-,many,TGTGCCAGCAGTTTCAGGGGTAAGACTGAAGCTTTCTTT,CASSFRGKTEAFF
TRBV7-8,TRBJ2-5,-,many,TGTGCCAGCAGCTTAGAAGTCGCCCAAGAGACCCAGTACTTC,CASSLEVAQETQYF
TRBV29-1,TRBJ1-1,-,many,TGCAGCGTTGAGGGCAGGGGCCAAGGATTCACTGAAGCTTTCTTT,CSVEGRGQGFTEAFF